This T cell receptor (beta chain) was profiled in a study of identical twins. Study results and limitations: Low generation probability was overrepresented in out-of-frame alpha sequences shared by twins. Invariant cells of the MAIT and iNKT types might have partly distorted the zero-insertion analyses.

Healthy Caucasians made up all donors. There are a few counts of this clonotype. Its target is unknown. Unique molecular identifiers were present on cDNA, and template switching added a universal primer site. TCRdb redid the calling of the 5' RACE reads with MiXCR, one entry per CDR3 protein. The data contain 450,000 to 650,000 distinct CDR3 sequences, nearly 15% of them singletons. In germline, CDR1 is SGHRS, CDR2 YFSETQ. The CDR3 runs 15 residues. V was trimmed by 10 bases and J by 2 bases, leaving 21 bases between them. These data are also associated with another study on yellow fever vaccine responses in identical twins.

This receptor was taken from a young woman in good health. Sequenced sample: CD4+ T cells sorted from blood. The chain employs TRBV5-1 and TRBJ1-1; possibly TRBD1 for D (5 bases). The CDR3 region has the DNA TGCGCCGCACGCGGGGACTTTCCGGGCAACACTGAAGCTTTCTTT. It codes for CAARGDFPGNTEAFF.